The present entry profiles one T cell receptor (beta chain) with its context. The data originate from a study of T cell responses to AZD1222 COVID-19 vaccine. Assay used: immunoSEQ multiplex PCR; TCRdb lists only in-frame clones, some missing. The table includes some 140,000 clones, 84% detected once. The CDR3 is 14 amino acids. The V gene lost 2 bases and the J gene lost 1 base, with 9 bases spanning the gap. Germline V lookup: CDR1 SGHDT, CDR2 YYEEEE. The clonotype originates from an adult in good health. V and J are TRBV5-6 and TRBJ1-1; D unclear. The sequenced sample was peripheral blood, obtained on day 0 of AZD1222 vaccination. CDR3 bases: TGTGCCAGCAGCTTCGGGAACCCGAACACTGAAGCTTTCTTT. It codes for CASSFGNPNTEAFF.